A single sample is the source of the 21 T cell receptor beta chains below, sequenced in a study of beta chain features in type 1 diabetes. Their antigen targets remain unknown. Overall study findings and caveats: All four CD4+ subsets from Type 1 diabetes patients carried moderately but significantly shorter TCRB CDR3s.

What was sequenced were expressed TCRB transcripts, since all of the isolated RNA had been reverse transcribed. Sequencing used immunoSEQ multiplex PCR; TCRdb keeps in-frame clones, though not all of them. The sample has 200,000 to 250,000 clones, approximately 13% seen once. The sample comprised naive CD4+ T cells from blood. These receptors were taken from a young man with type 1 diabetes.

This clone was counted between two and nine times. This chain's CDR3 is CASSAGLAGGRGTGELFF. The CDR3, as DNA: TGTGCCAGCAGTGCGGGACTAGCGGGAGGGCGCGGCACCGGGGAGCTGTTTTTT. The V and J genes are TRBV25-1 and TRBJ2-2, with TRBD2 matching over 16 bases. Looked up from germline, CDR1 is MGHDK and CDR2 is SYGVNS. CDR3 length: 18 residues. V lost 4 bases, J lost 4 bases, and 6 bases stayed unmatched.

The chain joins TRBV30 to TRBJ2-7; D might be TRBD2 (5 bases). Per germline, CDR1 GTSNPN and CDR2 SVGIG (reference sequence). This CDR3 spans 13 amino acids. V gave up 5 bases and J gave up 6 bases, with 17 bases separating them. The CDR3 DNA reads TGTGCCTGGTCCAGAACGGGGTCTGGCGAGCAGTACTTC. It is translated as CAWSRTGSGEQYF.

In DNA form, the CDR3 reads TGTGCCAGCAGCGTAGACAGGGCGGAGGGCTACACCTTC. Its translation is CASSVDRAEGYTF. V and J are TRBV9 and TRBJ1-2; TRBD1 is a possible D gene (6 bases). V lost 0 bases and J lost 8, with 11 bases in between. Germline V lookup: CDR1 SGDLS, CDR2 YYNGEE. The CDR3 loop spans 13 amino acids.

The chain joins TRBV6-5 to TRBJ1-1; no definite D call. This CDR3 has 16 amino acids. V lost 0 bases to trimming and J lost 1 base, with 12 bases between them. The germline CDR1 and CDR2 sequences are MNHEY and SVGAGI. The CDR3 region is CASSYSTNRQNTEAFF. The CDR3 DNA follows: TGTGCCAGCAGTTACTCGACTAACAGACAGAACACTGAAGCTTTCTTT.

The V gene is TRBV18, the J gene TRBJ1-1; 12 nucleotides line up with TRBD1. J was trimmed by 4 bases and V by 1 base; bases with no gene match: 7. Germline-derived CDR1 and CDR2 are KGHSH and LQKENI. The CDR3 loop spans 17 amino acids. CDR3 coding DNA: TGTGCCAGCTCACCACTTCGGGACAGGGGGCGACCCACTGAAGCTTTCTTT. Its protein is CASSPLRDRGRPTEAFF.

This clone has more than one count but fewer than ten. This chain links TRBV30 with TRBJ2-5; the D gene is possibly TRBD1 (6 bases). CDR1 is GTSNPN and CDR2 is SVGIG in the germline V gene (reference sequence). CDR3 length: 12 amino acids. Trimming cost V 2 bases and J 5 bases, with 9 bases left between them. CDR3 bases: TGTGCCTGGAGTCAGGGGTGGGAGACCCAGTACTTC. This gives the protein CAWSQGWETQYF.

A few counts support this clone. The V gene is TRBV7-6, the J gene TRBJ2-3, with D hard to call. CDR3 length: 14 residues. CDR1 and CDR2 (germline): SGHVS, FNYEAQ. V was clipped by 1 base and J by 2 bases, with 7 bases between them. The CDR3 DNA follows: TGTGCCAGCAGCTTAGTCTTAGCCACAGATACGCAGTATTTT. Amino acids: CASSLVLATDTQYF.

This chain uses TRBV7-8 with TRBJ2-3; D is perhaps TRBD1 (6 bases). This CDR3 is 14 amino acids long. Trimming removed 6 bases at V and 2 bases at J, with 12 bases between. CDR1 and CDR2 from the germline V gene are SGHVS and FQNEAQ. In DNA, the CDR3 is TGTGCCAGCAGGAGGGGGAGCAACACAGATACGCAGTATTTT. Translation gives CASRRGSNTDTQYF.

This clone appeared a few times. The V and J genes are TRBV11-2 and TRBJ1-1; unclear D gene. The germline V gene has CDR1 SGHAT and CDR2 FQNNGV. The CDR3 has 14 amino acids. Trimming pared 0 bases from V and 3 bases from J, leaving 8 bases between. The CDR3 DNA follows: TGTGCCAGCAGCTTAGAGGGTCGGGACACTGAAGCTTTCTTT. Translating gives CASSLEGRDTEAFF.

This clone occurred a few times. The gene calls are TRBV29-1 and TRBJ2-2; a weak D match, TRBD1 (6 bases). Germline V gene data show CDR1 as SQVTM and CDR2 as ANQGSEA. The CDR3 length is 14 residues. With 4 bases removed from V and 4 bases from J, the gap between germline ends came to 13 bases. Written as DNA, the CDR3 is TGCAGCGTTGTAACAGGGTCGACCACCGGGGAGCTGTTTTTT. This codes for CSVVTGSTTGELFF.

The chain combines TRBV18 with TRBJ2-7, with TRBD2 matching 12 bases. The CDR3 extends over 14 amino acids. V gave up 3 bases and J gave up 6 bases; unmatched junction bases: 3. Germline lookup yields CDR1 KGHSH and CDR2 LQKENI. The CDR3 is CASSPTSGGPEQYF. In DNA form, the CDR3 reads TGTGCCAGCTCACCCACTAGCGGGGGGCCCGAGCAGTACTTC.

This clone has more than one count but fewer than ten. V usage is TRBV27 and J usage is TRBJ1-2; 10 positions match TRBD1. The CDR3 is 14 amino acids. Germline V gene lookup returns CDR1 MNHEY and CDR2 SMNVEV (reference sequence). The ends lost 5 bases at V and 4 bases at J; junction bases unmatched: 4. The CDR3: CASSTGQGVYGYTF. CDR3 sequence (DNA): TGTGCCAGCAGTACAGGACAGGGGGTCTATGGCTACACCTTC.

This clone showed up just a few times. The rearrangement links TRBV7-2 to TRBJ2-5; a weak D match, TRBD1 (6 bases). Per germline, CDR1 SGHTA and CDR2 FQGNSA. CDR3 size: 14 residues. V shed 4 bases and J shed 7 bases, with 16 bases lying between them. The CDR3 loop reads CASSSNRVRVTQYF. CDR3 in DNA: TGTGCCAGCAGCTCTAACAGGGTCAGGGTGACCCAGTACTTC.

This clone was picked up a small number of times. This chain uses TRBV5-4 with TRBJ1-6, with a possible D match to TRBD1 (5 bases). Deletions cut 3 bases from V and 10 bases from J, with 14 bases between. The CDR3 spans 14 residues. The germline V gene encodes CDR1 SGHNT and CDR2 YYREEE (reference sequence). For the CDR3, the DNA is TGTGCCAGCAGCTGGACCAGGGTGGGGTCACCCCTCCACTTT. As protein: CASSWTRVGSPLHF.

The J gene is TRBJ1-1, the V gene TRBV9; D not certain. This CDR3 has 14 residues. Trimming left V 2 bases short and J 4 bases short, with 12 bases between. Germline V gene lookup returns CDR1 SGDLS and CDR2 YYNGEE. CDR3 amino acids: CASSVLSVSTEAFF. The CDR3 DNA follows: TGTGCCAGCAGCGTCTTGTCGGTGAGCACTGAAGCTTTCTTT.

This chain joins TRBV5-1 and TRBJ2-7, with TRBD1 as a possible D gene (5 bases). Trimming left V 1 base short and J 3 bases short, with 20 bases between. Looked up from germline, CDR1 is SGHRS and CDR2 is YFSETQ. This CDR3 has 17 residues. The chain's CDR3 is CASSLSPESTGNYEQYF. For the CDR3, the DNA is TGCGCCAGCAGCTTGAGTCCTGAAAGTACAGGAAACTACGAGCAGTACTTC.

This clone has more than one count but fewer than ten. V gene TRBV30 combines with J gene TRBJ1-6, with unresolved D. This CDR3 is built from 13 residues. The V gene's germline CDR1 is GTSNPN and CDR2 SVGIG (reference sequence). V was clipped by 1 base and J by 7 bases, with 8 bases between them. CDR3 protein: CAWSAQPNSPLHF. The CDR3 DNA follows: TGTGCCTGGAGTGCACAGCCCAATTCACCCCTCCACTTT.

Only a few counts were recorded for this clone. The chain employs TRBV18 and TRBJ2-7, with D hard to call. The CDR3 spans 15 residues. Germline CDR1 KGHSH, CDR2 LQKENI. The germline V and J ends were trimmed by 4 bases and 5 bases, with 18 bases remaining between them. The CDR3 DNA sequence: TGTGCCAGCTCACTTATCGAGCAATCTCCCCACGAGCAGTACTTC. It specifies CASSLIEQSPHEQYF.

A note on this clone: A junction end diverges from the germline sequence, so it may reflect a read error. This chain links TRBV7-7 with TRBJ2-5; 10 bases line up with TRBD2. This CDR3 is built from 17 residues. Per germline, CDR1 SSHAT and CDR2 FNYEAQ (reference sequence). This chain's CDR3 is CASSLDSASGGQETQYF. The CDR3 nucleotides are TGTGCTAGCAGCTTAGATTCGGCTAGCGGGGGACAAGAGACCCAGTACTTC. Full variable domain (outside the CDR3, taken from reference TRBV7-7 and TRBJ2-5): GAGVSQSPRYKVTKRGQDVTLRCDPISSHATLYWYQQALGQGPEFLTYFNYEAQPDKSGLPSDRFSAERPEGSISTLTIQRTEQRDSAMYRCASSLDSASGGQETQYFGPGTRLLVL.

In this sample, this clone turned up a few times. J is TRBJ2-1 and V is TRBV2; D is possibly TRBD1 (6 bases). Germline CDR1 is SNHLY and CDR2 is FYNNEI. This CDR3 spans 13 amino acids. Trimming took 3 bases from V and 11 from J, leaving 14 bases between them. The CDR3, as DNA: TGTGCCAGCAGTGAGATGGCCAGGGGCCAGCAGTTCTTC. It specifies CASSEMARGQQFF. The variable domain in full, completed from reference TRBV2 and TRBJ2-1, reads EPEVTQTPSHQVTQMGQEVILRCVPISNHLYFYWYRQILGQKVEFLVSFYNNEISEKSEIFDDQFSVERPDGSNFTLKIRSTKLEDSAMYFCASSEMARGQQFFGPGTRLTVL.

The V gene is TRBV30, the J gene TRBJ2-7; 14 bases align to TRBD2. The CDR3 is 13 residues long. CDR1 GTSNPN and CDR2 SVGIG come from the germline V gene (reference sequence). Trimming cost V 5 bases and J 7 bases; bases outside gene matches: 4. The chain's CDR3 is CAWGTSGSREQYF. The CDR3 DNA reads TGTGCCTGGGGGACTAGCGGGAGCAGAGAGCAGTACTTC.